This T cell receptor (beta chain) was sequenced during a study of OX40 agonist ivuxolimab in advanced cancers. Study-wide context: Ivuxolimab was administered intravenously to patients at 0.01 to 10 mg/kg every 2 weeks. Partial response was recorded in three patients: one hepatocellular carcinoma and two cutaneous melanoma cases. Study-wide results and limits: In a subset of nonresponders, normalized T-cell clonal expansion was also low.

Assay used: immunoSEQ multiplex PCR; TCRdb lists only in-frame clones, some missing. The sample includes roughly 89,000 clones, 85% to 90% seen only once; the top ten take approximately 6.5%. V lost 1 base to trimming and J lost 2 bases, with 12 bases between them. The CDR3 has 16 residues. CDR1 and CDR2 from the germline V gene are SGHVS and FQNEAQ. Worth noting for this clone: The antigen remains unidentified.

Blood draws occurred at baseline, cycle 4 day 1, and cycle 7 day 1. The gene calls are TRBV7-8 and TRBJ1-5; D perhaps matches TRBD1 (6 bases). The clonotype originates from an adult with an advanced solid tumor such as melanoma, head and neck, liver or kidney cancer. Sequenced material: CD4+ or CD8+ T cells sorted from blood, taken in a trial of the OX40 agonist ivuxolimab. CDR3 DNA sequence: TGTGCCAGCAGCTTAGGGTCCTCAGGGGGCAATCAGCCCCAGCATTTT. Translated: CASSLGSSGGNQPQHF.